Listed below are T cell receptor beta chains from one sample, sequenced in a study of control samples from healthy donors and cancer patients. The method was immunoSEQ multiplex PCR; TCRdb's version includes in-frame clones alone and lacks a portion of them. The table includes 60,000 to 75,000 clones, under 90% detected once. The sequencing sample was made of blood. These TCRs come from a man aged 50-60 years in good health. CDR3s include the opening cysteine and the closing phenylalanine or tryptophan. A D gene is named only where the DNA matches it firmly. Part of the rows lack a size; the others show once, few, many or a class for expanded clones.

clone_size: .; j_call: TRBJ2-7; d_call: .; v_call: TRBV29-1; cdr3_aa: CSVLRDSAYEQYF; cdr3_nt: TGCAGCGTGTTGAGGGACTCCGCCTACGAGCAGTACTTC
clone_size: .; j_call: TRBJ1-2; d_call: .; v_call: TRBV3-1/TRBV3-2; cdr3_aa: CASSRSGRYGYTF; cdr3_nt: TGTGCCAGCAGCCGTTCAGGGCGCTATGGCTACACCTTC
clone_size: .; j_call: TRBJ1-1; d_call: .; v_call: TRBV18; cdr3_aa: CASSPPALTGF; cdr3_nt: TGTGCCAGCTCACCACCGGCTCTCACCGGCTTT
clone_size: .; j_call: TRBJ1-4; d_call: .; v_call: TRBV9; cdr3_aa: CASSRPPNIEKLFF; cdr3_nt: TGTGCCAGCAGCCGCCCCCCGAATATTGAAAAACTGTTTTTT
clone_size: .; j_call: TRBJ1-6; d_call: .; v_call: TRBV19; cdr3_aa: CASTSTANNSPLHF; cdr3_nt: TGTGCCAGTACCTCGACAGCGAATAATTCACCCCTCCACTTT
clone_size: .; j_call: TRBJ2-7; d_call: .; v_call: TRBV9; cdr3_aa: CASSVDEGPYEQYF; cdr3_nt: TGTGCCAGCAGCGTAGATGAGGGCCCCTACGAGCAGTACTTC
clone_size: .; j_call: TRBJ1-2; d_call: TRBD1; v_call: TRBV4-3; cdr3_aa: CASSQDRGAPSGYTF; cdr3_nt: TGCGCCAGCAGCCAAGACAGGGGGGCTCCTTCTGGCTACACCTTC
clone_size: .; j_call: TRBJ2-7; d_call: .; v_call: TRBV7-2; cdr3_aa: CASSLSQGTYEQYF; cdr3_nt: TGTGCCAGCAGCTTAAGTCAGGGTACCTACGAGCAGTACTTC
clone_size: .; j_call: TRBJ1-2; d_call: TRBD1; v_call: TRBV7-9; cdr3_aa: CASSLARVTGDGYTF; cdr3_nt: TGTGCCAGCAGCTTAGCGAGGGTAACAGGGGATGGCTACACCTTC
clone_size: .; j_call: TRBJ1-1; d_call: .; v_call: TRBV27; cdr3_aa: CASTSGTLNTEAFF; cdr3_nt: TGTGCCAGCACCTCGGGGACATTGAACACTGAAGCTTTCTTT
clone_size: .; j_call: TRBJ1-4; d_call: .; v_call: TRBV9; cdr3_aa: CASSAQRGDGGVNEKLFF; cdr3_nt: TGTGCCAGCAGCGCCCAACGGGGGGACGGGGGAGTTAATGAAAAACTGTTTTTT
clone_size: .; j_call: TRBJ1-1; d_call: .; v_call: TRBV6-6; cdr3_aa: CASSGGRNTEAFF; cdr3_nt: TGTGCCAGCAGCGGCGGACGGAACACTGAAGCTTTCTTT
clone_size: .; j_call: TRBJ2-7; d_call: TRBD2; v_call: TRBV11-3; cdr3_aa: CASSLVGGGGTYEQYF; cdr3_nt: TGTGCCAGCAGCTTAGTTGGCGGGGGGGGAACCTACGAGCAGTACTTC
clone_size: .; j_call: TRBJ2-1; d_call: .; v_call: TRBV19; cdr3_aa: CASSIVYYEQFF; cdr3_nt: TGTGCCAGTAGTATTGTCTATTATGAGCAGTTCTTC
clone_size: few; j_call: TRBJ2-7; d_call: .; v_call: TRBV11-3; cdr3_aa: CASSHPGLNSYEQYF; cdr3_nt: TGTGCCAGCAGCCACCCGGGACTTAATTCCTACGAGCAGTACTTC
clone_size: .; j_call: TRBJ2-5; d_call: .; v_call: TRBV5-1; cdr3_aa: CASSLSRAQETQYF; cdr3_nt: TGCGCCAGCAGCTTGAGCCGGGCACAAGAGACCCAGTACTTC
clone_size: .; j_call: TRBJ1-6; d_call: .; v_call: TRBV7-8; cdr3_aa: CASSLASRVNSPLHF; cdr3_nt: TGTGCCAGCAGCTTAGCGTCCAGGGTCAATTCACCCCTCCACTTT
clone_size: .; j_call: TRBJ1-3; d_call: .; v_call: TRBV11-2; cdr3_aa: CASGASRIPGNTIYF; cdr3_nt: TGTGCCAGCGGGGCTAGTCGTATACCCGGAAACACCATATATTTT
clone_size: .; j_call: TRBJ1-5; d_call: TRBD1; v_call: TRBV6-5; cdr3_aa: CASSIAGGIQPQHF; cdr3_nt: TGTGCCAGCAGCATCGCAGGGGGTATTCAGCCCCAGCATTTT
clone_size: .; j_call: TRBJ1-2; d_call: TRBD1; v_call: TRBV4-3; cdr3_aa: CASSQATTGVYGYTF; cdr3_nt: TGCGCCAGCAGCCAAGCAACGACAGGGGTCTATGGCTACACCTTC
clone_size: .; j_call: TRBJ2-7; d_call: .; v_call: TRBV20-1; cdr3_aa: CSAARYEQYF; cdr3_nt: TGCAGTGCTGCCCGGTACGAGCAGTACTTC
clone_size: .; j_call: TRBJ2-7; d_call: .; v_call: TRBV24-1; cdr3_aa: CATSAPRGPQGEAYEQYF; cdr3_nt: TGTGCCACCAGTGCCCCGAGGGGGCCCCAGGGGGAGGCCTACGAGCAGTACTTC
clone_size: once; j_call: TRBJ1-2; d_call: .; v_call: TRBV7-9; cdr3_aa: CASSLGFSSNGYTF; cdr3_nt: TGTGCCAGCAGCCTGGGATTTAGCAGCAATGGCTACACCTTC
clone_size: .; j_call: TRBJ1-1; d_call: .; v_call: TRBV6-5; cdr3_aa: CASSYGAGSEAFF; cdr3_nt: TGTGCCAGCAGTTACGGGGCAGGGTCTGAAGCTTTCTTT
clone_size: .; j_call: TRBJ2-5; d_call: .; v_call: TRBV4-3; cdr3_aa: CASSQATSYETQYF; cdr3_nt: TGCGCCAGCAGCCAAGCAACGTCTTATGAGACCCAGTACTTC
clone_size: .; j_call: TRBJ1-2; d_call: .; v_call: TRBV11-2; cdr3_aa: CASSLVLTVYGYTF; cdr3_nt: TGTGCCAGCAGCTTAGTACTGACGGTCTATGGCTACACCTTC
clone_size: .; j_call: TRBJ2-2; d_call: TRBD2; v_call: TRBV27; cdr3_aa: CASRKMTSGGFTGLFF; cdr3_nt: TGTGCCAGCAGAAAGATGACTAGCGGGGGCTTTACGGGGCTGTTTTTT
clone_size: few; j_call: TRBJ1-2; d_call: .; v_call: TRBV12-3/TRBV12-4; cdr3_aa: CASSLGAYGYTF; cdr3_nt: TGTGCCAGCAGCTTGGGGGCCTATGGCTACACCTTC
clone_size: few; j_call: TRBJ1-2; d_call: .; v_call: TRBV4-1; cdr3_aa: CASSLSGDYGYTF; cdr3_nt: TGCGCCAGCAGCCTGAGCGGGGACTATGGCTACACCTTC
clone_size: .; j_call: TRBJ1-6; d_call: .; v_call: TRBV19; cdr3_aa: CASSPSFGYNSPLHF; cdr3_nt: TGTGCCAGTAGCCCCAGCTTCGGTTATAATTCACCCCTCCACTTT
clone_size: .; j_call: TRBJ2-7; d_call: .; v_call: TRBV7-8; cdr3_aa: CASSSFRGGEQYF; cdr3_nt: TGTGCCAGCAGCTCCTTCCGGGGCGGGGAGCAGTACTTC
clone_size: once; j_call: TRBJ2-1; d_call: .; v_call: TRBV6-1; cdr3_aa: CASSEEDFNEQFF; cdr3_nt: TGTGCCAGCAGTGAAGAAGACTTCAATGAGCAGTTCTTC
clone_size: .; j_call: TRBJ2-1; d_call: TRBD2; v_call: TRBV11-2; cdr3_aa: CASSRNYPTSGIGDEQFF; cdr3_nt: TGTGCCAGCAGCCGGAACTACCCGACTAGCGGGATAGGGGATGAGCAGTTCTTC
clone_size: .; j_call: TRBJ1-4; d_call: TRBD1; v_call: TRBV7-9; cdr3_aa: CASSPGQRFEKLFF; cdr3_nt: TGTGCCAGCAGCCCGGGACAGAGATTCGAAAAACTGTTTTTT
clone_size: .; j_call: TRBJ1-4; d_call: .; v_call: TRBV9; cdr3_aa: CASSVFGGSDEKLFF; cdr3_nt: TGTGCCAGCAGCGTATTTGGGGGTTCTGATGAAAAACTGTTTTTT
clone_size: .; j_call: TRBJ1-2; d_call: .; v_call: TRBV12-3/TRBV12-4; cdr3_aa: CASSPAHYGYTF; cdr3_nt: TGTGCCAGCAGCCCGGCGCACTATGGCTACACCTTC
clone_size: .; j_call: TRBJ1-6; d_call: .; v_call: TRBV7-2; cdr3_aa: CASTQNSPLHF; cdr3_nt: TGTGCCAGCACTCAAAATTCACCCCTCCACTTT
clone_size: .; j_call: TRBJ2-3; d_call: .; v_call: TRBV15; cdr3_aa: CATSRGAASTDTQYF; cdr3_nt: TGTGCCACCAGCAGAGGGGCGGCAAGCACAGATACGCAGTATTTT
clone_size: .; j_call: TRBJ2-3; d_call: TRBD2; v_call: TRBV6-4; cdr3_aa: CASSDSGGAGDTQYF; cdr3_nt: TGTGCCAGCAGTGACAGCGGGGGGGCGGGAGATACGCAGTATTTT
clone_size: once; j_call: TRBJ2-1; d_call: TRBD2; v_call: TRBV5-1; cdr3_aa: CASSLTSGGSEQFF; cdr3_nt: TGCGCCAGCAGCTTGACTAGCGGGGGTTCAGAGCAGTTCTTC
clone_size: .; j_call: TRBJ2-5; d_call: .; v_call: TRBV5-1; cdr3_aa: CASSLVGGREETQYF; cdr3_nt: TGCGCCAGCAGCTTGGTCGGGGGGCGAGAAGAGACCCAGTACTTC
clone_size: .; j_call: TRBJ2-1; d_call: .; v_call: TRBV7-2; cdr3_aa: CASSLGLRGAGEQFF; cdr3_nt: TGTGCCAGCAGCTTAGGTTTACGGGGGGCCGGGGAGCAGTTCTTC
clone_size: .; j_call: TRBJ2-1; d_call: TRBD2; v_call: TRBV5-4; cdr3_aa: CASSLPTSGSRSEQFF; cdr3_nt: TGTGCCAGCAGCCTCCCGACTAGCGGGAGTCGGAGTGAGCAGTTCTTC
clone_size: few; j_call: TRBJ2-3; d_call: .; v_call: TRBV29-1; cdr3_aa: CSVSGTHNRVDTQYF; cdr3_nt: TGCAGCGTGTCCGGGACCCATAATCGGGTAGATACGCAGTATTTT
clone_size: .; j_call: TRBJ1-5; d_call: .; v_call: TRBV2; cdr3_aa: CASSEEWQGGQPQHF; cdr3_nt: TGTGCCAGCAGTGAAGAGTGGCAGGGAGGACAGCCCCAGCATTTT
clone_size: .; j_call: TRBJ1-3; d_call: .; v_call: TRBV4-2; cdr3_aa: CASSQVGQGLSGNTIYF; cdr3_nt: TGTGCCAGCAGCCAAGTTGGTCAGGGACTTTCGGGAAACACCATATATTTT